This passage covers 10 T cell receptor beta chains from one sample sequenced in a study of blood T cells in healthy people across ages. PCR was performed a second time for about 7 to 12 cycles using a sample-barcoded 5' primer and a J-beta primer mix. One entry per CDR3 protein results from TCRdb running MiXCR on the 5' RACE reads. This sample yields 1.8 million or so distinct CDR3 sequences, of which 39% are seen a single time; 23% belongs to the top ten. Source material: blood. The receptors shown here come from a human donor in good health.

This chain connects TRBV20-1 to TRBJ2-7, with unresolved D. The CDR3 is 12 amino acids. The germline V gene encodes CDR1 DFQATT and CDR2 SNEGSKA (reference sequence). Deletions cut 0 bases from V and 9 bases from J, with 12 bases between. CDR3 residues: CSARDLIPGQYF. Written as DNA, the CDR3 is TGCAGTGCTAGAGATCTAATTCCTGGGCAGTACTTC.

In its sample, this clonotype was seen a few times. J is TRBJ1-2 and V is TRBV12-3 or TRBV12-4, with 12 bases fitting TRBD1. V trimming: 3 bases; J trimming: 8 bases; junction bases outside the gene matches: 7. The CDR3 consists of 15 residues. The CDR3 DNA sequence: TGTGCCAGCAGTTTGGCGTTGGGACAGGGGGCAGGCTACACCTTC. This codes for CASSLALGQGAGYTF.

This clonotype was recorded a few times. The chain employs TRBV9 and TRBJ2-2; D ambiguous. The CDR3 sequence is 16 residues long. The V end was cut by 1 base, the J end by 1 base, with 11 bases between. Germline V CDR1 and CDR2: SGDLS, YYNGEE. The CDR3 reads CASSVQGIGNTGELFF. CDR3 nucleotides: TGTGCCAGCAGCGTACAAGGTATTGGGAACACCGGGGAGCTGTTTTTT.

CDR3 nucleotides: TGTGCCAGCAGCTTCAGGAGCTATAATTCACCCCTCCACTTT. It translates to CASSFRSYNSPLHF. The chain recombines TRBV7-6 with TRBJ1-6, with D unclear. The CDR3 is made up of 14 amino acids. Germline CDR1 is SGHVS and CDR2 is FNYEAQ. Between the trimmed V and J ends, which lost 3 bases and 3 bases, there was a span of 6 bases. The complete variable domain, with remaining parts taken from reference TRBV7-6 and TRBJ1-6, reads GAGVSQSPRYKVTKRGQDVALRCDPISGHVSLYWYRQALGQGPEFLTYFNYEAQQDKSGLPNDRFSAERPEGSISTLTIQRTEQRDSAMYRCASSFRSYNSPLHFGNGTRLTVT.

Turning to this clonotype: A read error may account for a junction end that differs from germline. The chain is built from TRBV7-8 and TRBJ2-1, with D possibly TRBD2 on 6 matching bases. Germline CDR1 is SGHVS and CDR2 is FQNEAQ. The CDR3 is 16 amino acids. The CDR3, as DNA: TGTGCCAGCAGCTTAGCGGATCGCGGGGTCTACGATGAGCAGTTCTTC. It is translated as CASSLADRGVYDEQFF.

This clonotype turned up a few times. The chain couples TRBV10-3 to TRBJ1-2; 9 bases fit TRBD1. Unmatched junction bases numbered 7, after V lost 6 bases and J lost 8 bases. The CDR3 runs 13 residues. CDR1 and CDR2 (germline): ENHRY, SYGVKD. The CDR3 DNA is TGTGCCATCAGCTCCGGGACAGGGATGGGCTACACCTTC. Translated: CAISSGTGMGYTF.

In its sample, this clonotype was seen a few times. The V and J genes are TRBV5-1 and TRBJ2-5; D unresolved. Trimming stripped 5 bases from V and 3 bases from J, with 8 bases between. The CDR3 has 12 amino acids. Germline CDR1 is SGHRS and CDR2 is YFSETQ. CDR3 region: CASRVAEETQYF. The CDR3 DNA reads as TGCGCCAGCAGGGTGGCGGAAGAGACCCAGTACTTC.

The chain combines TRBV11-2 with TRBJ1-1, with a weak D call TRBD1 (6 bases). V was clipped by 0 bases and J by 5 bases, with 13 bases between them. The CDR3 has 15 residues. Germline CDR1 SGHAT, CDR2 FQNNGV. The CDR3 region is CASSLDRGARTEAFF. The CDR3, as DNA: TGTGCCAGCAGCTTAGATCGGGGGGCGCGGACTGAAGCTTTCTTT. The full variable domain, its missing parts supplied by reference TRBV11-2 and TRBJ1-1, is EAGVAQSPRYKIIEKRQSVAFWCNPISGHATLYWYQQILGQGPKLLIQFQNNGVVDDSQLPKDRFSAERLKGVDSTLKIQPAKLEDSAVYLCASSLDRGARTEAFFGQGTRLTVV.

In its sample, this clonotype was seen a few times. The genes are TRBV5-5 and TRBJ1-5, with D unclear. This CDR3 is 13 amino acids long. CDR1 is SGHKS and CDR2 is YYEKEE in the germline V gene (reference sequence). V was pared by 4 bases and J by 4 bases, with 9 bases between. Written as DNA, the CDR3 is TGTGCCAGCAGCCTGATTATAAATCAGCCCCAGCATTTT. Its translation is CASSLIINQPQHF.

Only a few counts were recorded for this clonotype. The chain combines TRBV12-3 or TRBV12-4 with TRBJ2-1; D call uncertain. V lost 2 bases, J lost 4 bases, and 12 bases lay in between. The CDR3 has 15 residues. Here the CDR3 reads CASSLRAASYNEQFF. DNA of the CDR3: TGTGCCAGCAGTTTAAGGGCAGCCAGTTACAATGAGCAGTTCTTC.